The clone carrying this T cell receptor beta chain appeared a single time. The entry originates in a study of shared clonotypes between healthy human individuals. TCRdb's copy holds only in-frame clones and misses some; the assay was immunoSEQ multiplex PCR. The sample has a few million clones, just over 90% seen once. This CDR3 contains 15 residues. V dropped 0 bases and J dropped 7; count of bases not matched to a gene: 7. CDR1 is SGHNT and CDR2 is YYREEE in the germline V gene (reference sequence). The source of this sequence is a man in his late teens or twenties in good health. Some clones in this sample may be carry-over from other donors' samples. The genes are TRBV5-4 and TRBJ2-7; TRBD2 agrees at 10 bases. The sample taken for sequencing was naive CD4+ T cells from PBMCs. The subset was: CD45RA+ positively selected. The CDR3 is CASSLGPSGRGEQYF. As DNA, the CDR3 is TGTGCCAGCAGCTTGGGGCCTAGCGGGAGAGGAGAGCAGTACTTC.